This record concerns one T cell receptor beta chain sequence. This clonotype was observed many times. Its binding antigen is unknown. No per-base quality is available; no much larger clone lies one base away. The germline V gene specifies KGHDR as CDR1 and SFDVKD as CDR2. The CDR3 runs 17 residues from the cysteine to the phenylalanine. Just CDR3 DNA is preserved here, 51 bases in frame from base 1. V gives up 3 bases and J gives up 1 base, and the segment between their germline ends measures 14 bases. These data are taken from a study of T cells after yellow fever vaccination (dated by TCRdb to between 2018 and 2021). Broadly, across the study: The SMART-Seq v4 Ultra Low Input RNA kit was used to prepare libraries from fractions with low cell numbers. To follow T-cell clones before and after both primary and booster YFV17D yellow fever vaccination, bulk TCR alpha and beta repertoires underwent longitudinal sequencing. The cohort comprised two healthy male donors, one aged 18 to 29 and one aged 30 to 40 years. Bulk PBMC replicates and cell subsets were isolated from blood drawn at multiple timepoints before and after both primary and secondary immunization. Study-level results and caveats: A small fraction of clonotypes appeared in both the CD4 and CD8 compartments, likely as a result of convergent recombination. After the booster, most of the clones that had expanded following primary vaccination were detected again (around 97% of CD4 and around 90% of CD8), which suggests that memory was broadly maintained. Because the study included only two donors, the extent to which the findings can be generalized is limited. The secondary T-cell response was weaker than the primary response but faster, peaking on day 5 instead of day 15. Computational filtering was needed because FACS-sorted repertoires could contain abundant contaminating clonotypes from the bulk population.

Synthesis of TCR cDNA relied on 5'RACE template switching, a step that introduced a universal primer site along with unique molecular identifiers. Priming of cDNA synthesis was performed from both the TCR alpha and TCR beta constant segments. Library amplification involved two PCR steps, and the second step added sample barcodes and sequencing adapters. Sequencing of libraries was done on Illumina HiSeq 2500 (2x100 bp) or NovaSeq (2x150 bp). The source study handled its data this way. Demultiplexing of reads and collapsing into UMI consensus sequences were performed with MIGEC, and V(D)J alignment was carried out with MiXCR. Vaccine-responding clonotypes were identified with edgeR using replicate PBMC samples, with FDR below 0.01 and a log2 fold change above 5 up to day 15 being required. Bulk clonotypes were assigned CD4 or CD8 identity according to which sequenced CD4 or CD8 repertoire held them at higher abundance. The public reads were quality trimmed at Q25 with fastp and then assembled into clones with MiXCR by TCRdb, keeping productive beta chains. Here each entry gathers all rows of one CDR3 protein and keeps the most common genes and DNA. The V and J calls shown here were made by TCRdb, not taken from the authors' results. The sample records fewer than 150,000 distinct CDR3 sequences, about 7.8% of which are singletons. 2.7% of the sample comes from the top ten.

The sample's treatment or condition label is to be understood as: live attenuated yellow fever vaccine strain. A standard Ficoll-Paque protocol was used to isolate PBMCs from peripheral blood. CD4 and CD8 T-cell fractions were isolated with Dynabeads CD4 and CD8 positive selection kits. TriZol was used to extract RNA from bulk PBMCs, CD4 and CD8 fractions, and dextramer-positive and dextramer-negative fractions. This TCR was recovered from a man aged 18 to 29 who received the YFV17D yellow fever vaccine. Here the chain combines TRBV24-1 and TRBJ2-2; the D segment is perhaps TRBD1 or TRBD2, each sharing 5 matched bases. This specimen consisted of CD4+ T cells sorted from PBMCs, obtained 45 days after the first yellow fever vaccination. The CDR3 region has the sequence CATSDTGLGQNTGELFF. The bases read TGTGCCACCAGTGATACCGGACTCGGACAGAACACCGGGGAGCTGTTTTTT.